Sequencing of this T cell receptor (beta chain) was carried out in a study of control samples from healthy donors and cancer patients. Germline V lookup: CDR1 SEHNR, CDR2 FQNEAQ (reference sequence). The CDR3 spans 13 residues. Trimming took 4 bases from V and 6 from J, leaving 11 bases between them. TCRdb's copy holds only in-frame clones and misses some; the assay was immunoSEQ multiplex PCR. Of some 210,000 clones listed, about 89% are singletons. This clonotype was sampled from a man between 25 and 39 years old in good health. What was sequenced was blood. The chain has TRBV7-9 and TRBJ2-3; D remains ambiguous. CDR3 bases: TGTGCCAGCAGCTCCCAGGCCGATGATACGCAGTATTTT. As protein: CASSSQADDTQYF.